What follows is one TCR beta chain and its context. Its antigen is undetermined. The sample originates from a study of T cell responses to AZD1222 COVID-19 vaccine. Findings and caveats of the study: Baseline antibody screening turned up just a handful of seropositive AZD1222 recipients.

Sequencing used immunoSEQ multiplex PCR; TCRdb keeps in-frame clones, though not all of them. The sample shows some 190,000 clones, just over 85% of them seen only once. This clonotype was sampled from an adult in good health. The input for sequencing was peripheral blood, taken on day 0 of AZD1222 vaccination.

The CDR3 spells CASSVTGTGISPLHF. The CDR3 DNA follows: TGTGCCAGCAGCGTAACCGGGACAGGAATCTCACCCCTCCACTTT. This chain links TRBV9 with TRBJ1-6; 8 positions match TRBD1. With 1 base clipped from V and 10 bases from J, the junction kept 7 bases outside the gene matches. Germline loops: CDR1 SGDLS, CDR2 YYNGEE. The CDR3 runs to 15 residues.